Each of the 2 T cell receptor beta chains below was sequenced from the same sample in a study of T cell repertoires in cytomegalovirus infection. A single record per CDR3 protein comes from TCRdb applying MiXCR to the reads. The sample yields 200,000 to 300,000 distinct CDR3 sequences, less than 9.5% seen once. The sample taken for sequencing was PBMCs. The receptors were sampled from a human donor in good health (CMV status not recorded). Some clones in this sample may be carry-over from other donors' samples.

There are a few counts of this clonotype. The chain links TRBV4-3 to TRBJ2-1; 13 bases match TRBD2. Germline V lookup: CDR1 LGHNA, CDR2 YSLEER. This CDR3 has 16 amino acids. V shed 4 bases, J shed 5 bases, and the junction held 5 bases outside the gene matches. CDR3 nucleotides: TGCGCCAGCAGCCCCAGGGGACTAGCGGGAAACAATGAGCAGTTCTTC. Protein sequence: CASSPRGLAGNNEQFF.

This clonotype was counted many times. V is TRBV10-3 and J is TRBJ1-1; 8 positions agree with TRBD1. This CDR3 is built from 15 residues. The ends lost 7 bases at V and 0 bases at J; junction bases unmatched: 7. CDR1 is ENHRY, CDR2 SYGVKD, per germline. CDR3 nucleotides: TGTGCCATCAATGACAGGGGCGGGATGAACACTGAAGCTTTCTTT. Protein: CAINDRGGMNTEAFF.